These 17 T cell receptor beta chains share one sample of origin, sequenced in a study of shared clonotypes between healthy human individuals. TCRdb keeps only in-frame clones here, not all; method: immunoSEQ multiplex PCR. The sample lists 2 million to 2.5 million clones, approximately 94% occurring once. Sample: naive CD4+ T cells sorted from blood. As to subset: CD45RA+ positively selected. Receptors originate from a man in his late teens or twenties in good health.

V and J are TRBV4-1 and TRBJ2-1; D might be TRBD2 (6 bases). The V end was cut by 4 bases, the J end by 1 base, with 14 bases between. Germline V gene data show CDR1 as MGHRA and CDR2 as YSYEKL. The CDR3 is 16 amino acids. In DNA, the CDR3 is TGCGCCAGCAGCCTACTTCGGGACTCTTCCTACAATGAGCAGTTCTTC. Translated, it gives CASSLLRDSSYNEQFF.

Turning to this clone: The sample contains more than one DNA sequence encoding this CDR3. This rearrangement joins TRBV28 to TRBJ1-2, with a tentative D call TRBD1 (6 bases). The ends were cut back, 2 bases at V and 3 bases at J, with 7 bases in the middle. CDR1 is MDHEN, CDR2 SYDVKM, per germline. CDR3 length: 13 amino acids. The CDR3 reads CASSLQGYYGYTF. DNA of the CDR3: TGTGCCAGCAGTTTACAGGGGTACTATGGCTACACCTTC.

The V gene is TRBV4-3, the J gene TRBJ2-7, with 8 bases lining up with TRBD1. The CDR3 is 14 residues long. Germline CDR1 reads LGHNA; CDR2 reads YSLEER. J was trimmed by 3 bases and V by 2 bases; bases with no gene match: 3. CDR3 sequence (DNA): TGCGCCAGCAGCCAACCGGGACAGGTCTACGAGCAGTACTTC. As protein: CASSQPGQVYEQYF.

The rearrangement links TRBV21-1 to TRBJ2-5; TRBD2, as called in the table, went unchecked against the DNA. TRBV21-1 counts as a pseudogene. CDR3 size: 14 residues. The CDR3 sequence is CARLGGVEQETQYF. The CDR3 coding sequence is TGTGCCCGCCTCGGAGGGGTAGAGCAAGAGACCCAGTACTTC.

The chain has TRBV27 and TRBJ1-2; D might be TRBD1 (5 bases). Germline loops: CDR1 MNHEY, CDR2 SMNVEV (reference sequence). The CDR3 is 17 amino acids. V dropped 5 bases and J dropped 7 bases, with 26 bases sitting between them. In DNA, the CDR3 is TGTGCCAGCAGTGGAGGGCAGCAGGGCCGGGTCCGGCGTGGCTACACCTTC. Its protein is CASSGGQQGRVRRGYTF.

J is TRBJ1-6 and V is TRBV30, with D perhaps TRBD1 (5 bases). The V and J ends lost 5 bases and 0 bases respectively, with 17 bases between them. Germline CDR1 reads GTSNPN; CDR2 reads SVGIG (reference sequence). The CDR3 is 17 amino acids. CDR3 sequence: CAWGTSEGSSYNSPLHF. CDR3 DNA: TGTGCCTGGGGGACTTCGGAGGGGAGCTCCTATAATTCACCCCTCCACTTT. Filled out from reference TRBV30 and TRBJ1-6, the complete variable domain reads SQTIHQWPATLVQPVGSPLSLECTVEGTSNPNLYWYRQAAGRGLQLLFYSVGIGQISSEVPQNLSASRPQDRQFILSSKKLLLSDSGFYLCAWGTSEGSSYNSPLHFGNGTRLTVT.

This clone was found once. The chain carries TRBV14 and TRBJ1-6; maybe TRBD1 (5 bases). The CDR3 contains 20 residues. Germline V gene lookup returns CDR1 SGHDN and CDR2 FVKESK. V lost 2 bases and J lost 5, with 25 bases in between. The CDR3 loop is CASSQPQTWSRENDNSPLHF. Here the CDR3 DNA reads TGTGCCAGCAGCCAACCTCAGACCTGGTCCAGGGAGAATGATAATTCACCCCTCCACTTT.

This chain joins TRBV19 and TRBJ2-4; 11 bases are a match to TRBD2. V trimming: 7 bases; J trimming: 3 bases; junction bases outside the gene matches: 8. Germline V lookup: CDR1 LNHDA, CDR2 SQIVND (reference sequence). The CDR3 has 16 amino acids. The CDR3: CASTGLGTSGKNIQYF. CDR3 nucleotide sequence: TGTGCCAGTACGGGATTGGGGACTAGCGGCAAAAACATTCAGTACTTC.

In DNA, the CDR3 is TGTGCCAGCAGTTTATCGGGGGGACCGATTAACTATGGCTACACCTTC. This codes for CASSLSGGPINYGYTF. The chain has TRBV27 and TRBJ1-2, with TRBD1 as a possible D gene (5 bases). V lost 0 bases and J 1 base, leaving 12 bases between the germline ends. The germline gives CDR1 MNHEY, CDR2 SMNVEV (reference sequence). This CDR3 has 16 residues.

V and J are TRBV7-2 and TRBJ2-2, with 7 positions matching TRBD2. This CDR3 has 12 amino acids. Germline loops: CDR1 SGHTA, CDR2 FQGNSA. With 11 bases clipped from V and 7 bases from J, the junction kept 7 bases outside the gene matches. The CDR3 DNA sequence: TGTGCCGGAGCGGGACTGGGCGGGGAGCTGTTTTTT. It translates to CAGAGLGGELFF. Complete variable domain (other parts from reference TRBV7-2 and TRBJ2-2): GAGVSQSPSNKVTEKGKDVELRCDPISGHTALYWYRQSLGQGLEFLIYFQGNSAPDKSGLPSDRFSAERTGGSVSTLTIQRTQQEDSAVYLCAGAGLGGELFFGEGSRLTVL.

The sample holds one count of this clone. This chain links TRBV19 with TRBJ1-3, with 7 bases fitting TRBD1. The CDR3 is 13 amino acids. Per the germline V gene, CDR1 is LNHDA and CDR2 is SQIVND (reference sequence). After removal of 8 bases from V and 2 bases from J, the junction contained 3 bases not matched to a gene. CDR3 nucleotide sequence: TGTGCCAGTTTAGACAGGGCTGGAAACACCATATATTTT. Translation gives CASLDRAGNTIYF.

The V call is TRBV27, the J call TRBJ1-2; 8 bases are shared with TRBD1. The germline V gene has CDR1 MNHEY and CDR2 SMNVEV (reference sequence). This CDR3 is built from 13 residues. Unmatched junction bases numbered 5, after V lost 5 bases and J lost 6 bases. CDR3 residues: CASSRTGSHGYTF. DNA of the CDR3: TGTGCCAGCAGTAGGACAGGGTCGCATGGCTACACCTTC.

The chain joins TRBV7-2 to TRBJ2-3, with D tentatively TRBD2 (5 bases). CDR3 length: 15 residues. From germline, CDR1 is SGHTA and CDR2 FQGNSA. V lost 5 bases to trimming and J lost 2 bases, with 14 bases between them. The CDR3 protein is CASSTSGGPTDTQYF. In DNA form, the CDR3 reads TGTGCCAGCAGCACGAGCGGCGGACCCACAGATACGCAGTATTTT.

The chain employs TRBV23-1 and TRBJ1-3; D remains unclear. TRBV23-1 belongs to the ORF category, with a function that is uncertain. V was clipped by 7 bases and J by 3 bases, with 16 bases between them. This CDR3 has 15 residues. The CDR3 spells CASNRWAPIGNTIYF. DNA for the CDR3: TGCGCCAGCAATCGATGGGCCCCCATTGGAAACACCATATATTTT.

This chain uses TRBV7-2 with TRBJ2-7; 8 bases agree with TRBD1. This CDR3 contains 16 residues. The germline V gene encodes CDR1 SGHTA and CDR2 FQGNSA. V shed 1 base and J 5 bases; nucleotides not matched to a gene: 10. CDR3 protein: CASSLVGTGYSHEQYF. Here the CDR3 DNA reads TGTGCCAGCAGCTTAGTGGGGACAGGATATTCGCACGAGCAGTACTTC. Full variable domain (missing parts from reference TRBV7-2 and TRBJ2-7): GAGVSQSPSNKVTEKGKDVELRCDPISGHTALYWYRQSLGQGLEFLIYFQGNSAPDKSGLPSDRFSAERTGGSVSTLTIQRTQQEDSAVYLCASSLVGTGYSHEQYFGPGTRLTVT.

The chain has TRBV18 and TRBJ1-1; 9 bases fit TRBD1. Germline V gene data show CDR1 as KGHSH and CDR2 as LQKENI. CDR3 size: 15 residues. The V and J ends lost 6 bases and 2 bases, in that order; junction bases with no gene match: 7. The CDR3 reads CASSVQGARNTEAFF. The CDR3 bases are TGTGCCAGCTCTGTACAGGGGGCGCGAAACACTGAAGCTTTCTTT. The whole variable domain, filled in from reference TRBV18 and TRBJ1-1, reads NAGVMQNPRHLVRRRGQEARLRCSPMKGHSHVYWYRQLPEEGLKFMVYLQKENIIDESGMPKERFSAEFPKEGPSILRIQQVVRGDSAAYFCASSVQGARNTEAFFGQGTRLTVV.

The genes are TRBV27 and TRBJ1-6; 7 nucleotides align to TRBD1. The CDR3 has 16 residues. Trimming cost V 6 bases and J 7 bases; bases outside gene matches: 12. CDR1 is MNHEY, CDR2 SMNVEV, per germline (reference sequence). CDR3 sequence reads: CASSPRTGTANSPLHF. The CDR3 nucleotides are TGTGCCAGCAGCCCAAGAACCGGGACAGCAAATTCACCCCTCCACTTT.